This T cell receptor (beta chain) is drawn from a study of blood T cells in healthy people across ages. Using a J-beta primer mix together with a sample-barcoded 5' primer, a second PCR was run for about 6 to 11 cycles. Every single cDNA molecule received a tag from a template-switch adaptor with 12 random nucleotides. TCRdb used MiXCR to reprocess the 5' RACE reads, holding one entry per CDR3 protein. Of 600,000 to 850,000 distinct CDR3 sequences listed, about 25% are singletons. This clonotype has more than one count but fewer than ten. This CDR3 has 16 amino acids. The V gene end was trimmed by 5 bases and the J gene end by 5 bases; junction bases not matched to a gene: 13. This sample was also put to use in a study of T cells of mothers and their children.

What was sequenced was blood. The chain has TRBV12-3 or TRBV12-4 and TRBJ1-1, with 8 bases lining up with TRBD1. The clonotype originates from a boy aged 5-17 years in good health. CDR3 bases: TGTGCCAGCAGTCCTTCTCTCGGACAGGGTGATACTGAAGCTTTCTTT. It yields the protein CASSPSLGQGDTEAFF.